This is a list of T cell receptor beta chains from one sample in a study of siplizumab effects on memory and regulatory T cells. TCRdb's table, derived via immunoSEQ multiplex PCR, lists solely in-frame clones and lacks some. The sample lists under 95,000 clones; about 93% were seen once. Sequencing used non-Treg CD4+ T cells sorted from blood. The receptors derive from a human donor in good health. Both conserved end residues are trimmed from each CDR3. Fields, in order: V gene, CDR3 protein.

>TRBV4-1
ASSQVGISNQPQH
>TRBV4-1
ASSQQTGSQETQY
>TRBV10-2
ASSENSGGADEQY
>TRBV6-6
ASSYTGDRDNYGYT
>TRBV2
ASSERDGLAGVETQY
>TRBV30
AWARGAQTQY
>TRBV6-6
ASSYDGQGYEQY
>TRBV7-2
ASSLPGATTEAF
>TRBV25-1
ASSGTGRNEKLF
>TRBV19
ASNLGGRVHSPLH
>TRBV6-5
ASSTGQTQY
>TRBV9
ASSVDLAGEQF
>TRBV7-3
ASSSLSGTGDTGELF
>TRBV21-1
ASTPIFTWPGDQPQH
>TRBV11-2
ASSLPTRNTEAF
>TRBV5-4
ASSATGTGVEKLF
>TRBV7-2
ASSLGRSETQY
>TRBV29-1
SVWGEGYT
>TRBV9
ASSVGLRGVSGNTIY
>TRBV10-3
AISESLAGGPTDTQY
>TRBV18
ASSPWAGPREQY
>TRBV6-1
ASSGFGYT
>TRBV7-9
ASSPSTDTQY
>TRBV6-6
ASSRGGSGPQH